Included here is one TCR beta chain sequence, with context. Its antigen is not yet known. Base qualities are not provided; no much larger clone lies one nucleotide away. The time point label for this specimen denotes: baseline before first vaccination. The vaccinee samples were drawn from two UK trials, COV001 and COV002, one of which was a single-blind randomized controlled phase 2/3 trial testing AZD1222 (ChAdOx1 nCoV-19) in healthy adults. For TCRbeta chain sequencing, PBMC samples from trial participants were taken at day 0 and at day 28 after the second dose. The entry originates in a study of T cell responses to AZD1222 COVID-19 vaccine (dated by TCRdb to about 2021). At the level of the whole study: AZD1222 recipients given second doses at about 4 weeks or at about 12 weeks were pooled, since spike-specific TCR depth and breadth were not found to differ between the two schedules. TCR sequencing covered over 230 trial participants: 207 given two doses of AZD1222 and 26 given two doses of MenACWY control vaccine. Trial participants were enrolled by age into 18-55, 56-69 and 70-plus year subgroups, with about 150, 27 and 61 TCR-sequenced participants respectively. The full study reports these points: The whole spike protein was spanned by vaccine-associated CD4 TCRs, and dominant responses were seen in regions 160-218 and 743-854. In the small 56-69-year group, the increase in depth fell short of significance, most likely because of low power. Because no samples from the day 14 peak response were available, repertoires could be characterized only after the peak T cell response. Conclusions about previously exposed vaccinees were limited because only a handful of AZD1222 recipients were SARS-CoV-2 seropositive at baseline. Reportedly, almost half of the unique spike-specific TCRs recognized epitopes lying outside the regions that are mutated in the B.1.351 and B.1.1.7 variants. Most participants were white British and females outnumbered males, and the authors suggested that clonal diversity may have been underestimated. After two AZD1222 doses, both the breadth and the depth of spike-specific TCRs were significantly higher than at day 0 and than in MenACWY recipients.

The CDR3 regions of human TCRbeta chains were analyzed by immunosequencing. The study's processing was this. TCRs in the repertoires were matched against a reference library of SARS-CoV-2-specific TCRs that had been generated with the MIRA antigen-specificity platform. Breadth was defined as the fraction of unique TCRs that were SARS-CoV-2-associated, and depth was defined as the fraction of total T cells that were SARS-CoV-2-associated. Using the MIRA data, every spike-specific TCR was mapped to the spike region that the TCR reacted to and assigned to either a CD4 or a CD8 class. Log10-transformed breadth and depth values were compared by one-way ANOVA with Sidak's multiple comparisons tests. TCRdb stores this immuneACCESS table with in-frame sequences only. Part of the clones is absent; in the studies checked, under half of the shortfall reflects unresolved V genes, and no reason is known for the rest. The V and J calls and clone size were taken over from that table, and D and trimming were inferred from the DNA. This sample is represented by 95,000 to 120,000 clones; just over 85% of them were singletons. The ten largest account for around 3.2% of the sample.

The TCR originated in an adult in good health. Sequenced material: peripheral blood, taken on day 0 of AZD1222 vaccination.

The CDR3 sequence is CALTKGATDTQYF. The DNA sequence is TGTGCCCTAACGAAGGGGGCCACAGATACGCAGTATTTT. Recombination linked TRBV30 to TRBJ2-3; TRBD1 matches 7 bases in the middle. Here V drops 8 bases and J drops 2 bases, and the junction holds 7 bases not matched to any gene. Looking up the germline V gene (reference sequence) yields CDR1 GTSNPN and CDR2 SVGIG. There are 13 amino acids in the CDR3, from cysteine to phenylalanine inclusive. Only CDR3 DNA is held: 39 bases, read in frame from base 1.